Listed here are 15 T cell receptor beta chains from one sample, sequenced in a study of T cells in Graves' hyperthyroidism and ophthalmopathy. The investigators amplified TCR beta CDR3 regions from RNA transcripts. The HTBI primer set drove a first-round RT-PCR of the TCR CDR3. A single record per CDR3 protein comes from TCRdb applying MiXCR to the multiplex PCR reads. The repertoire holds roughly 720,000 distinct CDR3 sequences, 15% to 20% seen once, with about a sixth in the top ten. The sample comprised blood. The source of these receptors is a man in his fifties or sixties with Graves' hyperthyroidism.

In its sample, this clonotype was seen many times. The rearrangement joins TRBV11-2 to TRBJ2-7; 7 bases agree with TRBD1. This CDR3 comprises 14 residues. Germline CDR1 SGHAT, CDR2 FQNNGV. J lost 2 bases, V lost 7 bases, and 8 bases had no gene match. DNA for the CDR3: TGTGCCAGCAAAAGAGACAGGGCCGCCTACGAGCAGTACTTC. This gives the protein CASKRDRAAYEQYF. Using reference TRBV11-2 and TRBJ2-7 for the parts outside the CDR3, the full variable domain is EAGVAQSPRYKIIEKRQSVAFWCNPISGHATLYWYQQILGQGPKLLIQFQNNGVVDDSQLPKDRFSAERLKGVDSTLKIQPAKLEDSAVYLCASKRDRAAYEQYFGPGTRLTVT.

In its sample, this clonotype was seen many times. As DNA, the CDR3 is TGCGCCAGCAGCTCTTCCGGGACGGATAATTCACCCCTCCACTTT. Encoded protein: CASSSSGTDNSPLHF. The chain uses TRBV5-1 and TRBJ1-6; tentatively, D is TRBD1 (5 bases). V was clipped by 3 bases and J by 5 bases, with 12 bases between them. Germline V gene sequence: CDR1 SGHRS, CDR2 YFSETQ. The CDR3 contains 15 residues. Based on the CDR3 plus reference TRBV5-1 and TRBJ1-6, the full variable domain is KAGVTQTPRYLIKTRGQQVTLSCSPISGHRSVSWYQQTPGQGLQFLFEYFSETQRNKGNFPGRFSGRQFSNSRSEMNVSTLELGDSALYLCASSSSGTDNSPLHFGNGTRLTVT.

This chain links TRBV15 with TRBJ1-4; TRBD1 matches at 10 bases. CDR1 LNHNV and CDR2 YYDKDF come from the germline V gene (reference sequence). V trimming: 9 bases; J trimming: 6 bases; junction bases outside the gene matches: 7. The CDR3 sequence is 14 residues long. CDR3 region: CATHRDRGYEKLFF. DNA for the CDR3: TGTGCCACTCACCGGGACAGGGGTTATGAAAAACTGTTTTTT. Combining the CDR3 with reference TRBV15 and TRBJ1-4 gives the whole variable domain DAMVIQNPRYQVTQFGKPVTLSCSQTLNHNVMYWYQQKSSQAPKLLFHYYDKDFNNEADTPDNFQSRRPNTSFCFLDIRSPGLGDTAMYLCATHRDRGYEKLFFGSGTQLSVL.

This clonotype showed up many times. The rearrangement links TRBV29-1 to TRBJ2-7, with 11 bases lining up with TRBD1. This CDR3 is 13 amino acids long. CDR1 and CDR2 (germline): SQVTM, ANQGSEA. With 5 bases clipped from V and 4 bases from J, the junction kept 4 bases outside the gene matches. CDR3 sequence: CSVYGQGAYEQYF. In DNA form, the CDR3 reads TGCAGCGTTTACGGACAGGGGGCATACGAGCAGTACTTC.

Regarding this clonotype: At one of its ends the junction is not consistent with the germline gene, which may arise from a read error. The chain has TRBV4-1 and TRBJ2-2; TRBD1 matches at 8 bases. The CDR3 contains 16 residues. In germline, CDR1 is MGHRA, CDR2 YSYEKL. This CDR3 reads CASRQDRGQWAGELFF. The CDR3 DNA reads as TGCGCCAGCAGACAAGACAGGGGACAGTGGGCCGGGGAGCTGTTTTTT.

The chain uses TRBV4-1 and TRBJ2-5, with D possibly matching TRBD1 (5 bases). The germline V and J ends were trimmed by 4 bases and 3 bases, with 9 bases remaining between them. The CDR3 runs to 13 residues. CDR1 MGHRA and CDR2 YSYEKL come from the germline V gene. The DNA for the CDR3 is TGCGCCAGCAGCCCCGGACATAAAGAGACCCAGTACTTC. This translates into CASSPGHKETQYF.

This clonotype was counted ten times or more. This chain joins TRBV24-1 and TRBJ1-1; D is perhaps TRBD1 (5 bases). Trimming pared 4 bases from V and 1 base from J, leaving 9 bases between. The CDR3 covers 14 residues. Germline values: CDR1 KGHDR, CDR2 SFDVKD. CDR3 sequence reads: CATSEGEPNTEAFF. CDR3 bases: TGTGCCACCAGTGAGGGGGAGCCGAACACTGAAGCTTTCTTT.

This clonotype was recorded many times. This chain uses TRBV5-1 with TRBJ1-1, with TRBD1 matching over 7 bases. CDR3 length: 14 residues. The germline V gene has CDR1 SGHRS and CDR2 YFSETQ. After removal of 4 bases from V and 3 bases from J, the junction contained 6 bases not matched to a gene. As DNA, the CDR3 is TGCGCCAGCAGCACCAGACAGGGTGACACTGAAGCTTTCTTT. Protein: CASSTRQGDTEAFF.

The V and J genes are TRBV9 and TRBJ2-2; TRBD2 is a possible D gene (6 bases). Trimming removed 1 base from V and 8 bases from J, with 18 bases in between. The germline V gene has CDR1 SGDLS and CDR2 YYNGEE. The CDR3 totals 16 residues. The CDR3 coding sequence is TGTGCCAGCAGCGTATACGGGAGACTCAACTCTGGGGAGCTGTTTTTT. Translated: CASSVYGRLNSGELFF.

The table lists this clonotype with many counts. The genes are TRBV5-1 and TRBJ2-3; TRBD2 matches 9 bases. The CDR3 contains 17 residues. Trimming at V came to 0 bases and at J to 0 bases, leaving 5 bases not matched to a gene. The germline gives CDR1 SGHRS, CDR2 YFSETQ. The CDR3 sequence: CASSLDPSGTSTDTQYF. The CDR3 DNA reads as TGCGCCAGCAGCTTGGATCCTAGCGGGACTAGCACAGATACGCAGTATTTT. Supplemented by reference TRBV5-1 and TRBJ2-3, the full variable domain reads KAGVTQTPRYLIKTRGQQVTLSCSPISGHRSVSWYQQTPGQGLQFLFEYFSETQRNKGNFPGRFSGRQFSNSRSEMNVSTLELGDSALYLCASSLDPSGTSTDTQYFGPGTRLTVL.

This clonotype was observed at least ten times. The chain uses TRBV29-1 and TRBJ2-3; 10 bases match TRBD2. CDR1 and CDR2 (germline): SQVTM, ANQGSEA. The CDR3 sequence is 20 residues long. V lost 3 bases to trimming and J lost 1 base; unmatched junction nucleotides: 19. CDR3 sequence (DNA): TGCAGCGTTGAGGCCCGACAGGGACGAATAGCGGGAGGTGGCACAGATACGCAGTATTTT. Its protein product is CSVEARQGRIAGGGTDTQYF.

This clonotype has ten or more counts. The chain recombines TRBV5-5 with TRBJ1-1; the D is unclear. Trimming took 4 bases from V and 8 from J, leaving 15 bases between them. From germline, CDR1 is SGHKS and CDR2 YYEKEE (reference sequence). The CDR3 length is 13 residues. The CDR3 DNA is TGTGCCAGCAGCGCCATACGGTTTTCAGAAGCTTTCTTT. It is translated as CASSAIRFSEAFF.

This clonotype was counted ten times or more. The V gene is TRBV27, the J gene TRBJ2-7, with 12 bases lining up with TRBD2. This CDR3 has 16 amino acids. Germline V gene data show CDR1 as MNHEY and CDR2 as SMNVEV (reference sequence). The ends lost 5 bases at V and 0 bases at J; junction bases unmatched: 5. The CDR3 DNA sequence: TGTGCCAGCAGTCGGGAGACTAGCGGGAGCTCCTACGAGCAGTACTTC. It yields the protein CASSRETSGSSYEQYF.

This clonotype was recorded at least ten times. The genes are TRBV12-3 or TRBV12-4 and TRBJ2-1, with 7 bases lining up with TRBD1. J lost 10 bases, V lost 6 bases, and 21 bases had no gene match. This CDR3 contains 17 residues. As DNA, the CDR3 is TGTGCCAGCAGCAGACTCACAGGGGCTTTTGGCTGGGCGGAGCAGTTCTTC. Its translation is CASSRLTGAFGWAEQFF.

The chain uses TRBV29-1 and TRBJ2-4; TRBD2 agrees at 13 bases. Germline CDR1 reads SQVTM; CDR2 reads ANQGSEA. After removal of 3 bases from V and 6 bases from J, the junction contained 5 bases not matched to a gene. The length of the CDR3 is 15 residues. CDR3 sequence reads: CSVDGRTSGRNIQYF. The DNA for the CDR3 is TGCAGCGTTGATGGACGGACTAGCGGGAGAAACATTCAGTACTTC.